Presented here are 26 T cell receptor beta chains from one specimen sequenced in a study of T-cell memory formation after mild COVID-19. MiXCR, run by TCRdb on the 5' RACE reads, gives a single entry per CDR3 protein. The sample comprises roughly 280,000 distinct CDR3 sequences, around 16% of which are singletons, and around 23% rests with the top ten. Sequences were obtained from PBMCs or a T cell subset sorted from them (not recorded which). The source is a man between 18 and 29 years old who had mild COVID-19 (a few samples of this study predate the infection). Cell type and time point are not known.

This clonotype was observed a few times. The V and J genes are TRBV7-9 and TRBJ1-1; TRBD1 is a possible D gene (6 bases). Looked up from germline, CDR1 is SEHNR and CDR2 is FQNEAQ (reference sequence). The CDR3 consists of 14 residues. V was cut by 0 bases and J by 8 bases, with 13 bases left in between. The CDR3 DNA reads TGTGCCAGCAGCTTAGCGCAGGGGCAGGGGGAAGCTTTCTTT. It is translated as CASSLAQGQGEAFF.

This chain links TRBV6-5 with TRBJ1-6; D gene uncertain. This CDR3 has 16 residues. Between the trimmed V and J ends, which lost 0 bases and 7 bases, there was a span of 13 bases. Germline V gene sequence: CDR1 MNHEY, CDR2 SVGAGI. The CDR3 protein is CASSYSSGAGNSPLHF. The CDR3 DNA is TGTGCCAGCAGTTACTCATCGGGCGCGGGAAATTCACCCCTCCACTTT.

This clonotype was recorded many times. V usage is TRBV5-1 and J usage is TRBJ2-6; D gene ambiguous. This CDR3 comprises 14 residues. Germline CDR1 is SGHRS and CDR2 is YFSETQ. Trimming shortened V by 1 base and J by 1 base, and 3 bases separated the two germline ends. CDR3 amino acids: CASSLQSGANVLTF. CDR3 bases: TGCGCCAGCAGCTTGCAGTCTGGGGCCAACGTCCTGACTTTC. Using reference TRBV5-1 and TRBJ2-6 for the parts outside the CDR3, the full variable domain is KAGVTQTPRYLIKTRGQQVTLSCSPISGHRSVSWYQQTPGQGLQFLFEYFSETQRNKGNFPGRFSGRQFSNSRSEMNVSTLELGDSALYLCASSLQSGANVLTFGAGSRLTVL.

This clonotype was observed at least ten times. This chain links TRBV4-2 with TRBJ2-7, with a weak D call TRBD1 (6 bases). CDR3 size: 14 residues. CDR1 and CDR2 from the germline V gene are LGHNA and YNFKEQ. V lost 3 bases to trimming and J lost 3 bases, with 12 bases between them. The CDR3 nucleotides read TGTGCCAGCAGCCAGGGAACAGGGCTCTACGAGCAGTACTTC. Encoded protein: CASSQGTGLYEQYF.

This clonotype was counted between two and nine times. J is TRBJ1-5 and V is TRBV12-3 or TRBV12-4; no reliable D call. The CDR3 is 14 residues long. Trimming shortened V by 1 base and J by 4 bases, and 8 bases separated the two germline ends. The chain's CDR3 is CASSLGAANQPQHF. Here the CDR3 DNA reads TGTGCCAGCAGTTTAGGGGCAGCTAATCAGCCCCAGCATTTT.

This clonotype was seen more than once but under ten times. The chain is built from TRBV19 and TRBJ2-5; the D gene is possibly TRBD1 (6 bases). Germline V gene lookup returns CDR1 LNHDA and CDR2 SQIVND (reference sequence). There are 13 residues in the CDR3. V was clipped by 4 bases and J by 3 bases, with 9 bases between them. CDR3 protein: CASSNRDKETQYF. In DNA, the CDR3 is TGTGCCAGTAGTAACCGGGACAAAGAGACCCAGTACTTC.

This rearrangement joins TRBV4-3 to TRBJ2-1, with D possibly being TRBD2 (6 bases). Per germline, CDR1 LGHNA and CDR2 YSLEER. This CDR3 region has 16 residues. Trimming pared 2 bases from V and 3 bases from J, leaving 14 bases between. For the CDR3, the DNA is TGCGCCAGCAGCCAACGGCTTTGGGGGGACTACAATGAGCAGTTCTTC. Translating it yields CASSQRLWGDYNEQFF.

This clonotype occurred many times. This sequence joins TRBV5-1 and TRBJ2-5; D is uncertain. Trimming removed 1 base from V and 5 bases from J, with 6 bases in between. The CDR3 is 12 residues long. Per the germline V gene, CDR1 is SGHRS and CDR2 is YFSETQ. For the CDR3, the DNA is TGCGCCAGCAGCTTGAAAAAGGAGACCCAGTACTTC. Translated: CASSLKKETQYF.

This clonotype was seen once. The CDR3 DNA sequence: TGCAGCGTTATCAGGCGACAGAACACTGAAGCTTTCTTT. This translates into CSVIRRQNTEAFF. The gene calls are TRBV29-1 and TRBJ1-1; D remains unclear. Germline CDR1 and CDR2: SQVTM and ANQGSEA. V was shortened by 5 bases and J by 1 base, with 11 bases between the two germline ends. This CDR3 is built from 13 residues.

About this clonotype: Relative to the germline gene, one junction end is altered; a read error may explain this. The chain employs TRBV5-5 and TRBJ1-5; D remains unclear. Germline V lookup: CDR1 SGHKS, CDR2 YYEKEE (reference sequence). This CDR3 has 15 residues. DNA for the CDR3: TGTGCCATCAGCTCGGGGATTATAGGCAATCAGCCCCAGCATTTT. It translates to CAISSGIIGNQPQHF.

A word on this clonotype: Because it lacks the conserved phenylalanine or tryptophan at the end, this CDR3 is likely a read error. The V call is TRBV5-6, the J call TRBJ2-2; maybe TRBD1 (6 bases). The V and J ends lost 6 bases and 7 bases respectively, with 10 bases between them. Looked up from germline, CDR1 is SGHDT and CDR2 is YYEEEE. This CDR3 region has 12 residues. DNA for the CDR3: TGTGCCAGCAAACAGGGCAGCGGGGAGCTGTTTTTG. This translates into CASKQGSGELFL.

This chain connects TRBV4-1 to TRBJ2-3; TRBD2 matches at 11 bases. J lost 4 bases, V lost 2 bases, and 5 bases had no gene match. Germline CDR1 MGHRA, CDR2 YSYEKL. This CDR3 spans 16 amino acids. The CDR3 is CASSQISGGEPDTQYF. In DNA form, the CDR3 reads TGCGCCAGCAGCCAAATTAGCGGGGGGGAGCCAGATACGCAGTATTTT.

V gene TRBV6-2 or TRBV6-3 combines with J gene TRBJ2-7; D not certain. V shed 6 bases and J shed 9 bases, with 15 bases lying between them. CDR3 length: 12 amino acids. Germline CDR1 is MNHEY and CDR2 is SVGEGT. The CDR3 loop is CASRHSDTSQYV. The CDR3 nucleotides read TGTGCCAGCAGACACTCTGACACATCGCAGTACGTC.

This clonotype was observed once. The CDR3 end shows no conserved phenylalanine or tryptophan, and so a read error is likely. CDR3 amino acids: CASSSHSGGNEQFV. DNA for the CDR3: TGTGCCAGCAGCTCTCATAGCGGGGGTAATGAGCAGTTCGTC. The chain joins TRBV7-2 to TRBJ2-1; 9 positions agree with TRBD2. Germline CDR1 is SGHTA and CDR2 is FQGNSA. There are 14 residues in the CDR3. Losses at the gene ends were 4 bases for V and 7 bases for J; bases not matched to a gene: 5.

This chain links TRBV29-1 with TRBJ2-5, with D possibly being TRBD2 (7 bases). V was shortened by 7 bases and J by 3 bases, with 18 bases between the two germline ends. The germline V gene encodes CDR1 SQVTM and CDR2 ANQGSEA. The CDR3 runs to 14 residues. CDR3 protein: CSGRDTGGEETQYF. DNA of the CDR3: TGCAGCGGTCGGGACACGGGGGGAGAAGAGACCCAGTACTTC.

CDR3 residues: CASSYSIQGAYETQYF. CDR3 sequence (DNA): TGTGCCAGCAGTTACTCGATACAGGGGGCGTACGAGACCCAGTACTTC. The chain couples TRBV6-2 or TRBV6-3 to TRBJ2-5; 9 nucleotides agree with TRBD1. The CDR3 is made up of 16 amino acids. Germline loops: CDR1 MNHEY, CDR2 SVGEGT. Unmatched junction bases numbered 7, after V lost 0 bases and J lost 5 bases.

A few counts support this clonotype. The chain uses TRBV9 and TRBJ2-5; 7 nucleotides agree with TRBD1. CDR1 is SGDLS, CDR2 YYNGEE, per germline. The CDR3 spans 14 residues. The V segment lost 1 base and the J segment 0 bases; nucleotides outside the gene matches: 0. The CDR3 region has the DNA TGTGCCAGCAGCGTAACAGGGGACCAAGAGACCCAGTACTTC. This codes for CASSVTGDQETQYF.

CDR3 residues: CASSQGLSTYNEQFF. CDR3 coding DNA: TGTGCCAGCAGCCAAGGACTGAGCACCTACAATGAGCAGTTCTTC. This chain links TRBV5-4 with TRBJ2-1; D might be TRBD2 (5 bases). The ends were cut back, 4 bases at V and 2 bases at J, with 13 bases in the middle. This CDR3 is 15 amino acids long. Germline V gene data show CDR1 as SGHNT and CDR2 as YYREEE (reference sequence).

This clonotype was detected a few times. The CDR3 coding sequence is TGTGCCAGCAGTAAGGACAGGGCGAATCTCGAGCAGTTCTTC. Amino acid sequence: CASSKDRANLEQFF. J is TRBJ2-1 and V is TRBV6-5, with 8 bases lining up with TRBD1. This CDR3 is built from 14 residues. With 5 bases clipped from V and 10 bases from J, the junction kept 10 bases outside the gene matches. Germline V gene data show CDR1 as MNHEY and CDR2 as SVGAGI.

The chain employs TRBV7-6 and TRBJ1-2, with 7 bases aligning to TRBD1. V shed 3 bases and J 4 bases; nucleotides not matched to a gene: 8. The CDR3 loop spans 15 amino acids. Germline-derived CDR1 and CDR2 are SGHVS and FNYEAQ. The CDR3 DNA reads TGTGCCAGCAGCTTGTTCCCGACAGGGTCCTATGGCTACACCTTC. Its protein product is CASSLFPTGSYGYTF.

The V and J genes are TRBV5-1 and TRBJ1-3, with a weak D call TRBD1 (5 bases). The ends were cut back, 4 bases at V and 2 bases at J, with 10 bases in the middle. CDR3 length equals 14 residues. CDR1 and CDR2 from the germline V gene are SGHRS and YFSETQ. CDR3 sequence (DNA): TGCGCCAGCAGCACCGGGGGGACTGGAAACACCATATATTTT. Amino acids: CASSTGGTGNTIYF.

The chain employs TRBV6-5 and TRBJ1-1; no clear D. The CDR3 spans 14 residues. The germline V gene encodes CDR1 MNHEY and CDR2 SVGAGI. Deletions cut 8 bases from V and 1 base from J, with 14 bases between. This CDR3 is CASFPPTKNTEAFF. The CDR3 bases are TGTGCCAGCTTTCCCCCGACCAAGAACACTGAAGCTTTCTTT.

The chain couples TRBV15 to TRBJ2-7; D remains unclear. The V end was cut by 2 bases, the J end by 6 bases, with 11 bases between. The length of the CDR3 is 13 residues. CDR1 and CDR2 (germline): LNHNV, YYDKDF (reference sequence). This chain's CDR3 is CATSRQYQSEQYV. CDR3 DNA sequence: TGTGCCACCAGCAGACAGTACCAGAGCGAGCAGTACGTC.

The V gene is TRBV28, the J gene TRBJ1-5; D not resolved. The CDR3 consists of 16 residues. V lost 6 bases and J 5 bases, leaving 20 bases between the germline ends. Germline CDR1 and CDR2: MDHEN and SYDVKM. CDR3 region: CASSSLPPGRYQPQHF. The CDR3 nucleotides are TGTGCCAGCAGCTCTCTTCCCCCGGGAAGATATCAGCCCCAGCATTTT.

There are a few counts of this clonotype. The V gene is TRBV6-2 or TRBV6-3, the J gene TRBJ2-2; tentative D call: TRBD1 (5 bases). The CDR3 covers 15 residues. CDR1 and CDR2 from the germline V gene are MNHEY and SVGEGT. V was shortened by 2 bases and J by 8 bases, with 15 bases between the two germline ends. CDR3 nucleotides: TGTGCCAGCAGTTACCCCCAGGGTGCACCGGGGGAGCTGTTTTTT. It codes for CASSYPQGAPGELFF.

This clonotype was counted ten times or more. V usage is TRBV12-3 or TRBV12-4 and J usage is TRBJ2-2; D is perhaps TRBD2 (5 bases). This CDR3 region has 13 residues. V was clipped by 5 bases and J by 6 bases, with 10 bases between them. The CDR3 sequence: CASSTRGSGELFF. The CDR3, as DNA: TGTGCCAGCAGTACCCGAGGGTCCGGGGAGCTGTTTTTT.